This T cell receptor beta chain stems from a study of blood T cell repertoires in COVID-19. Study at large: The United States, Italy and Spain provided the acute and convalescent COVID-19 samples. Sample material is recorded as cDNA or gDNA derived from T cells, B-cell-depleted T cells, or PBMCs.

Method: immunoSEQ multiplex PCR; TCRdb's copy keeps in-frame clones and lacks some. The sample holds 100,000 to 150,000 clones; more than 70% are singletons and the top ten take 5.9%. This clone was counted once. The sequencing sample was made of peripheral blood. The TCR was taken from an older man with active or convalescent COVID-19.

CDR3 DNA: TGTGCCAGCAGCCAAGCCCTAAGGACTAGCGGGGGTTACGAGCAGTACTTC. Residues: CASSQALRTSGGYEQYF. V usage is TRBV4-2 and J usage is TRBJ2-7; 13 bases map to TRBD2. The CDR3 totals 17 residues. Per the germline V gene, CDR1 is LGHNA and CDR2 is YNFKEQ. V trimming: 1 base; J trimming: 4 bases; junction bases outside the gene matches: 7.